This T cell receptor (beta chain) was identified in a study of blood T cell repertoires in COVID-19. Background on the study: PBMCs, B-cell-depleted T cells, or T cells provided the cDNA or gDNA that made up the material.

V shed 5 bases and J 2 bases; nucleotides not matched to a gene: 5. Per germline, CDR1 SGHAT and CDR2 FQNNGV. This CDR3 has 14 residues. Data came from immunoSEQ multiplex PCR; TCRdb stores just in-frame clones and leaves some out. Of about 130,000 clones listed, about four fifths were seen once; the top ten hold 9.2%. Enrollees, about 18 to 90 years old, lived in 24 US areas. Symptom resolution, clearance, or two negative PCRs marked the recovered donors of Cohort 3. This chain joins TRBV11-2 and TRBJ2-7; TRBD1 aligns across 8 bases. The source is a man between 45 and 60 years old who had recovered from COVID-19. What was sequenced was PBMCs or T cells enriched from blood (not recorded which). CDR3 sequence reads: CASSRDRGTYEQYF. As DNA, the CDR3 is TGTGCCAGCAGCCGCGACAGGGGAACCTACGAGCAGTACTTC.